This T cell receptor (beta chain) was recorded in a study of regulatory T cells in long-lasting Graves disease. The study's findings and limits: No thyroid tissue was studied; the work used peripheral blood only.

As concerns this clonotype: The antigen remains undetermined. Sequence at one end of the junction differs from germline and may be a read error.

iRepertoire HTBI primers and Arm-PCR of CDR3 regions built TCR beta libraries. TCRdb passed the multiplex PCR reads through MiXCR, listing each CDR3 protein once. The repertoire consists of 300,000 or so distinct CDR3 sequences, with around a fifth occurring once and the leading ten covering 29%. Time point: persistent/refractory GD, antithyroid drugs over 5 years with positive TRAb. RNA isolated from PBMCs was used to make the TCR library. CDR3 length equals 16 residues. The germline gives CDR1 MNHNS, CDR2 SASEGT. The sequencing used peripheral blood mononuclear cells (PBMCs), collected when the disease was refractory, from a patient treated with antithyroid drugs. This receptor was obtained from a female donor with Graves disease. V usage is TRBV6-1 and J usage is TRBJ2-7, with 14 bases matching TRBD2. The CDR3 DNA reads as TGTGCCAGCAGCGAAGGGACTAGCGGGAGTCTCGGCGAGCAGTACTTC. This codes for CASSEGTSGSLGEQYF.